The 18 T cell receptor beta chains below were found in one sample sequenced in a study of blood T cell repertoires in COVID-19. Sequencing used immunoSEQ multiplex PCR; TCRdb keeps in-frame clones, though not all of them. The data contain approximately 100,000 clones, roughly 85% of them singletons. Input material: peripheral blood. Receptors originate from a woman in her 70s with active or convalescent COVID-19.

The V and J genes are TRBV11-2 and TRBJ2-1, with 12 nucleotides matching TRBD2. Germline CDR1 reads SGHAT; CDR2 reads FQNNGV. V shed 0 bases, J shed 9 bases, and the junction held 9 bases outside the gene matches. The CDR3 is made up of 17 amino acids. The CDR3 spells CASSLDLTSGGFGEQFF. The DNA of the CDR3 is TGTGCCAGCAGCTTAGATCTCACTAGCGGGGGGTTCGGTGAGCAGTTCTTC.

The chain recombines TRBV10-1 with TRBJ2-2; 8 bases align to TRBD2. V shed 2 bases and J 4 bases; nucleotides not matched to a gene: 0. Looked up from germline, CDR1 is WNHNN and CDR2 is SYGVQD (reference sequence). This CDR3 spans 14 amino acids. The CDR3 protein is CASSEREGTGELFF. The CDR3 DNA follows: TGCGCCAGCAGTGAGCGGGAGGGCACCGGGGAGCTGTTTTTT.

This clone was seen once. The rearrangement links TRBV5-4 to TRBJ1-1; 8 bases map to TRBD1. After removal of 4 bases from V and 1 base from J, the junction contained 9 bases not matched to a gene. Germline CDR1 and CDR2: SGHNT and YYREEE (reference sequence). The CDR3 sequence is 16 residues long. The DNA for the CDR3 is TGTGCCAGCAGCCCGTCCCCAGGGGGCGGGAACACTGAAGCTTTCTTT. Its protein is CASSPSPGGGNTEAFF.

The chain recombines TRBV27 with TRBJ2-1, with TRBD2 as a possible D gene (7 bases). The germline CDR1 and CDR2 sequences are MNHEY and SMNVEV (reference sequence). CDR3 length: 14 amino acids. Trimming pared 10 bases from V and 1 base from J, leaving 14 bases between. CDR3 protein: CATSAGASYNEQFF. In nucleotides, the CDR3 is TGTGCCACCTCGGCGGGGGCATCCTACAATGAGCAGTTCTTC.

This chain joins TRBV24-1 and TRBJ1-5, with D maybe TRBD1 (5 bases). Germline lookup yields CDR1 KGHDR and CDR2 SFDVKD. The CDR3 is made up of 14 amino acids. The V end lost 4 bases, the J end lost 1 base, and 7 bases lay between the germline ends. The CDR3 loop reads CATSDRQSNQPQHF. The CDR3 bases are TGTGCCACCAGTGACAGACAGAGCAATCAGCCCCAGCATTTT.

On this clone: The sample contains more than one DNA sequence encoding this CDR3. The rearrangement uses TRBV7-2 and TRBJ2-1; tentative D call: TRBD1 (6 bases). The CDR3 spans 13 residues. The germline V gene encodes CDR1 SGHTA and CDR2 FQGNSA. V was trimmed by 1 base and J by 5 bases, leaving 6 bases between them. The CDR3 DNA sequence: TGTGCCAGCAGCTTAGGACAGGACAATGAGCAGTTCTTC. As protein: CASSLGQDNEQFF.

V and J are TRBV7-9 and TRBJ2-3; 9 nucleotides agree with TRBD1. Germline V CDR1 and CDR2: SEHNR, FQNEAQ (reference sequence). The CDR3 runs to 17 residues. The junction had 16 bases not matched to a gene; V was cut back by 4 bases and J by 8 bases. The CDR3 sequence is CASSSYLTGGAMGTQYF. The CDR3 nucleotides read TGTGCCAGCAGCTCCTACCTTACAGGGGGCGCGATGGGTACGCAGTATTTT.

The CDR3 DNA follows: TGTGCCAGCAGTTTACGGGACATGAACCTCCATAACTATGGCTACACCTTC. It yields the protein CASSLRDMNLHNYGYTF. V is TRBV28 and J is TRBJ1-2; maybe TRBD1 (6 bases). The CDR3 sequence is 17 residues long. V lost 2 bases to trimming and J lost 1 base, with 17 bases between them. CDR1 and CDR2 from the germline V gene are MDHEN and SYDVKM.

V usage is TRBV25-1 and J usage is TRBJ2-7; 7 bases fit TRBD1. The germline gives CDR1 MGHDK, CDR2 SYGVNS. With V trimmed by 2 bases and J by 2 bases, 9 bases remained unmatched. There are 16 residues in the CDR3. The CDR3: CASSEGGQKDPYEQYF. The CDR3 DNA is TGTGCCAGCAGTGAAGGGGGACAGAAGGACCCCTACGAGCAGTACTTC.

The J gene is TRBJ2-1, the V gene TRBV9; 14 bases fit TRBD2. Germline loops: CDR1 SGDLS, CDR2 YYNGEE. This CDR3 is built from 20 residues. V lost 4 bases to trimming and J lost 0 bases; unmatched junction nucleotides: 12. The CDR3 is CASSLGGGTSGGSSYNEQFF. CDR3 nucleotides: TGTGCCAGCAGCCTAGGGGGAGGGACTAGCGGGGGTAGCTCCTACAATGAGCAGTTCTTC.

The chain joins TRBV15 to TRBJ2-4, with a possible D match to TRBD1 (6 bases). Per the germline V gene, CDR1 is LNHNV and CDR2 is YYDKDF (reference sequence). Trimming took off 0 bases at V and 1 base at J, with 13 bases between the two ends. This CDR3 is 17 amino acids long. CDR3 nucleotide sequence: TGTGCCACCAGCAGAGATCTTGCAGGGGACGCCAAAAACATTCAGTACTTC. Protein sequence: CATSRDLAGDAKNIQYF.

The rearrangement joins TRBV30 to TRBJ1-6; 7 bases align to TRBD1. The germline CDR1 and CDR2 sequences are GTSNPN and SVGIG (reference sequence). There are 14 residues in the CDR3. After removal of 2 bases from V and 8 bases from J, the junction contained 6 bases not matched to a gene. The CDR3 sequence is CAWSSRGRDSPLHF. The CDR3 DNA is TGTGCCTGGAGTAGTAGGGGGCGTGATTCACCCCTCCACTTT. The complete variable domain, with remaining parts taken from reference TRBV30 and TRBJ1-6, reads SQTIHQWPATLVQPVGSPLSLECTVEGTSNPNLYWYRQAAGRGLQLLFYSVGIGQISSEVPQNLSASRPQDRQFILSSKKLLLSDSGFYLCAWSSRGRDSPLHFGNGTRLTVT.

The rearrangement uses TRBV28 and TRBJ2-4; D possibly corresponds to TRBD2 (7 bases). Per the germline V gene, CDR1 is MDHEN and CDR2 is SYDVKM. V was trimmed by 5 bases and J by 2 bases, leaving 25 bases between them. This CDR3 has 19 residues. CDR3 coding DNA: TGTGCCAGCAGTCCCGCCGGGGGGACATCAAAAGCAACCAAAAACATTCAGTACTTC. Amino acid sequence: CASSPAGGTSKATKNIQYF.

CDR3 nucleotides: TGTGCCAGCTCACCGAGCAGGGAGGGTTCACCCCTCCACTTT. Translation: CASSPSREGSPLHF. The rearrangement joins TRBV18 to TRBJ1-6; D is possibly TRBD1 (5 bases). The CDR3 sequence is 14 residues long. With 3 bases removed from V and 9 bases from J, the gap between germline ends came to 12 bases. Germline V CDR1 and CDR2: KGHSH, LQKENI.

The chain recombines TRBV7-6 with TRBJ2-3; 12 bases are shared with TRBD2. Germline V gene lookup returns CDR1 SGHVS and CDR2 FNYEAQ. This CDR3 region has 17 residues. V shed 5 bases and J 2 bases; nucleotides not matched to a gene: 8. CDR3 nucleotides: TGTGCCAGCAGCGCTCTAGCGGGAGGGCCTATCACAGATACGCAGTATTTT. Its protein product is CASSALAGGPITDTQYF.

V gene TRBV19 combines with J gene TRBJ2-5, with 11 bases that match TRBD2. The germline V gene encodes CDR1 LNHDA and CDR2 SQIVND (reference sequence). J was trimmed by 4 bases and V by 4 bases; bases with no gene match: 17. The CDR3 is 19 amino acids. Here the CDR3 DNA reads TGTGCCAGTAGTAAAAATACCCCTAGCGGGGGGTTGAGACGAGAGACCCAGTACTTC. It yields the protein CASSKNTPSGGLRRETQYF.

The chain uses TRBV5-5 and TRBJ1-4; a possible D gene is TRBD1 (6 bases). The germline V gene encodes CDR1 SGHKS and CDR2 YYEKEE (reference sequence). Trimming left V 3 bases short and J 5 bases short, with 14 bases between. The CDR3 spans 15 residues. The CDR3 nucleotides read TGTGCCAGCAGCTCGAACACAGGGAAGAATGAAAAACTGTTTTTT. Its protein is CASSSNTGKNEKLFF.

CDR3 nucleotide sequence: TGTGCCAGCAGCCAAGTACGGGGGGGGTACAATGAGCAGTTCTTC. This sequence encodes CASSQVRGGYNEQFF. The V call is TRBV4-2, the J call TRBJ2-1; 8 nucleotides match TRBD2. Per the germline V gene, CDR1 is LGHNA and CDR2 is YNFKEQ. V shed 1 base, J shed 4 bases, and the junction held 3 bases outside the gene matches. This CDR3 comprises 15 residues.